This T cell receptor beta chain stems from a study of tumor-infiltrating lymphocytes in primary liver carcinoma. Overall study context: Primary liver carcinoma, confirmed by histopathology, was surgically resected.

Unsorted whole blood served as the source of blood RNA, and germline DNA was extracted as well. None of the patients had received treatment, and all had chronic HBV infection. Study-level results: With p = 0.039, the top-250-clone fraction in tumors significantly exceeded that in blood. Tumor-adjacent and tumor-blood pairs showed less overlap than tumor region pairs.

CDR3 length: 14 amino acids. Germline V lookup: CDR1 SQVTM, CDR2 ANQGSEA. Trimming removed 4 bases at V and 6 bases at J, with 16 bases between. This clonotype was seen only once. What it recognizes is unknown. TCR beta cDNA was made from 500 ng total RNA with a constant-region primer. ARM-PCR, slightly modified, supplied the TCR beta libraries through three nested multiplex PCR rounds. The first two PCR rounds used TRBV1-TRBV30 primers with a Cbeta primer, roughly 10 cycles each. Using its own MiXCR run on the multiplex PCR reads, TCRdb lists one record per CDR3 protein. This sample has approximately 330,000 distinct CDR3 sequences, with around 60% found just once.

The chain uses TRBV29-1 and TRBJ2-1, with D hard to call. Sequencing was performed on peripheral blood. The sequence came from a man aged 35 to 55 with primary liver carcinoma and hepatitis B virus infection. The CDR3 region has the DNA TGCAGCGTTGCAGAGACCTCGAGCGTCAATGAGCAGTTCTTC. Protein product: CSVAETSSVNEQFF.